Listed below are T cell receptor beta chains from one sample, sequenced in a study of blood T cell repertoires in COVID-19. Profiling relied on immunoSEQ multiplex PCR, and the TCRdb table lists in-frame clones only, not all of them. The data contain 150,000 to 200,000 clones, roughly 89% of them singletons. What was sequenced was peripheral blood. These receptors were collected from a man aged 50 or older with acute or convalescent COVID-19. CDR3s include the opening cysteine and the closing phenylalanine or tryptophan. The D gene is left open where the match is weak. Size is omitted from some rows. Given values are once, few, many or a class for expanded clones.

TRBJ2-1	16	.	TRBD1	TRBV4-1	CASSLPGTGAYNEQFF	TGCGCCAGCAGCCTCCCAGGGACAGGGGCCTACAATGAGCAGTTCTTC
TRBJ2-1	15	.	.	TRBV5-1	CASSTRAGSYNEQFF	TGCGCCAGCAGCACCCGTGCGGGAAGCTACAATGAGCAGTTCTTC
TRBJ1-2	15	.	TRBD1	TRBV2	CASSLIQGAVGGYTF	TGTGCCAGCAGCCTTATACAGGGGGCCGTGGGTGGCTACACCTTC
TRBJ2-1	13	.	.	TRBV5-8	CASSLARYNEQFF	TGTGCCAGCAGCTTGGCCAGATACAATGAGCAGTTCTTC
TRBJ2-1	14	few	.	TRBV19	CASSPWGDLDEQFF	TGTGCCAGTAGTCCTTGGGGGGATTTGGATGAGCAGTTCTTC
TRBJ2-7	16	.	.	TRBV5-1	CASSLALRDQSYEQYF	TGCGCCAGCAGCTTGGCCTTGCGGGACCAATCCTACGAGCAGTACTTC
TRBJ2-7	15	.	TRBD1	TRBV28	CASSLAGGAGYEQYF	TGTGCCAGCAGTTTGGCAGGGGGCGCGGGTTACGAGCAGTACTTC
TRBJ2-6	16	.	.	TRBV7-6	CASSSFPGSGANVLTF	TGTGCCAGCAGCTCCTTTCCCGGGTCTGGGGCCAACGTCCTGACTTTC
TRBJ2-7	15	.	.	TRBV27	CASSLSWGQPYEQYF	TGTGCCAGCAGTTTATCCTGGGGGCAACCCTACGAGCAGTACTTC
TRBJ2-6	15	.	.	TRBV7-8	CASSLGQTGANVLTF	TGTGCCAGCAGCTTGGGGCAAACTGGGGCCAACGTCCTGACTTTC
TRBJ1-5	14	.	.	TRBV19	CATESVTGNQPQHF	TGTGCCACCGAATCTGTTACGGGCAATCAGCCCCAGCATTTT
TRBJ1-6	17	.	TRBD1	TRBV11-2	CASSLGQGRWNNSPLHF	TGTGCCAGCAGCTTAGGACAGGGAAGGTGGAATAATTCACCCCTCCACTTT
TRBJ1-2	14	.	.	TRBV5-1	CASSAVTGSVDYTF	TGCGCCAGCAGCGCTGTAACGGGGTCCGTTGACTACACCTTC
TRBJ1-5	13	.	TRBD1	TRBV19	CASSRRGNQPQHF	TGTGCCAGTAGTCGCAGGGGGAATCAGCCCCAGCATTTT
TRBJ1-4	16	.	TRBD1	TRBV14	CASSQDGTGRGEKLFF	TGTGCCAGCAGCCAGGATGGGACAGGGCGGGGTGAAAAACTGTTTTTT
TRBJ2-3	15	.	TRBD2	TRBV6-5	CASNPGRDYTDTQYF	TGTGCCAGCAACCCGGGGCGGGACTACACAGATACGCAGTATTTT
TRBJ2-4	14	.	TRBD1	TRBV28	CASSAQGAKNIQYF	TGTGCCAGCAGCGCACAGGGGGCCAAAAACATTCAGTACTTC
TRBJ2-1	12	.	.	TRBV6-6	CASSPYRNEQFF	TGTGCCAGCAGCCCCTACAGAAATGAGCAGTTCTTC
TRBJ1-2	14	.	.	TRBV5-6	CASSAGSPNYGYTF	TGTGCCAGCAGCGCCGGGAGTCCTAACTATGGCTACACCTTC
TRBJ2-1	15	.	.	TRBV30	CAWRSRVPWSWEQFF	TGTGCCTGGAGGAGCCGGGTCCCATGGTCGTGGGAGCAGTTCTTC
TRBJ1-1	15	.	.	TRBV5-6	CASSPGESPNTEAFF	TGTGCCAGCAGCCCTGGGGAGAGTCCGAACACTGAAGCTTTCTTT
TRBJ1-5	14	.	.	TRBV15	CATSRMASNQPQHF	TGTGCCACCAGCAGAATGGCCTCGAATCAGCCCCAGCATTTT
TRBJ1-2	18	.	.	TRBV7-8	CASSLRVRGTESNYGYTF	TGTGCCAGCAGCTTAAGAGTTAGGGGGACCGAAAGCAACTATGGCTACACCTTC
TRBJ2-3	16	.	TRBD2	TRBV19	CASSLRGLAGADTQYF	TGTGCCAGTAGTCTTCGGGGACTAGCGGGGGCGGATACGCAGTATTTT
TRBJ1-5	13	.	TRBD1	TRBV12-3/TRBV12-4	CASTQGASQPQHF	TGTGCCAGCACACAGGGGGCAAGTCAGCCCCAGCATTTT
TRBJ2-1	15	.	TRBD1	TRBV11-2	CASSSGQGSYNEQFF	TGTGCCAGCAGCTCCGGACAGGGATCCTACAATGAGCAGTTCTTC
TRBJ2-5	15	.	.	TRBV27	CTSSPHRVGKETQYF	TGTACCAGCAGTCCCCACAGGGTAGGCAAAGAGACCCAGTACTTC
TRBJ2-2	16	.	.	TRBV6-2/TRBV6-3	CASSNRELANTGELFF	TGTGCCAGCAGTAACAGGGAATTGGCGAACACCGGGGAGCTGTTTTTT
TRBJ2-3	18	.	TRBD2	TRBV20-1	CSASAEGRLAGQTDTQYF	TGCAGTGCTAGTGCTGAGGGGAGACTAGCGGGGCAGACAGATACGCAGTATTTT
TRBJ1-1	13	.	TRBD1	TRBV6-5	CASSSGQGPEAFF	TGTGCCAGCAGTTCGGGACAGGGGCCTGAAGCTTTCTTT
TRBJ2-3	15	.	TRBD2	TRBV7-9	CASSSTGGLGDTQYF	TGTGCCAGCAGCTCCACGGGGGGGCTTGGAGATACGCAGTATTTT
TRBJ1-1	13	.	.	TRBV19	CASSQQSNTEAFF	TGTGCCAGCTCACAGCAATCGAACACTGAAGCTTTCTTT
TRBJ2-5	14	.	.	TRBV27	CASSAKGPQETQYF	TGTGCCAGCAGTGCAAAGGGGCCTCAAGAGACCCAGTACTTC
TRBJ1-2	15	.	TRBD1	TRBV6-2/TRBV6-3	CASSYEGTGDYGYTF	TGTGCCAGCAGTTACGAGGGGACAGGGGACTATGGCTACACCTTC
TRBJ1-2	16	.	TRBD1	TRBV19	CASTSSGTGDHYGYTF	TGTGCCAGTACCTCATCGGGGACAGGGGATCACTATGGCTACACCTTC
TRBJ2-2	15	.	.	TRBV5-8	CASSLGLQNTGELFF	TGTGCCAGCAGCTTGGGACTCCAGAACACCGGGGAGCTGTTTTTT
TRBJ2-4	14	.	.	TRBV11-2	CASSSVVAKNIQYF	TGTGCCAGCAGCTCCGTAGTAGCCAAAAACATTCAGTACTTC